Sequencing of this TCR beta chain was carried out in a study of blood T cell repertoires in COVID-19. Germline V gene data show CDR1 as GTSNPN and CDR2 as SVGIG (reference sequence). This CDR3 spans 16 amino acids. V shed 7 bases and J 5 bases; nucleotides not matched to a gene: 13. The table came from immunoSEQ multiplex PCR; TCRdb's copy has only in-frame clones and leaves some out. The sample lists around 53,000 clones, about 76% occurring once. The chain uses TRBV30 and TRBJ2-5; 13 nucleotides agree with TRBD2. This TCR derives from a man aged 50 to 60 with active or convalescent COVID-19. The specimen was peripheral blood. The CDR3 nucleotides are TGTGCCTCGACGCTAAGGACTAGCGGGAGAACGGAGACCCAGTACTTC. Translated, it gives CASTLRTSGRTETQYF.